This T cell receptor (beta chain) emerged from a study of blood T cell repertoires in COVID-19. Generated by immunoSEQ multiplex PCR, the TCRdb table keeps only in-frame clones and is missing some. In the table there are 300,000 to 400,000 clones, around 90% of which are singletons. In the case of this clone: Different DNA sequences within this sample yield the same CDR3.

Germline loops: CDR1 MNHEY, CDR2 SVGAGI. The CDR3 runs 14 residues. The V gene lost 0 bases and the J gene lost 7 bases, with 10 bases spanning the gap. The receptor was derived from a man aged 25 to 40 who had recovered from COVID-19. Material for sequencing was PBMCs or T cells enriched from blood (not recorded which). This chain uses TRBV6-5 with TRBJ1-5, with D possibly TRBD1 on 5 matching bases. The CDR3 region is CASSYSVGQQPQHF. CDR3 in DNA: TGTGCCAGCAGTTACTCAGTGGGGCAGCAGCCCCAGCATTTT.